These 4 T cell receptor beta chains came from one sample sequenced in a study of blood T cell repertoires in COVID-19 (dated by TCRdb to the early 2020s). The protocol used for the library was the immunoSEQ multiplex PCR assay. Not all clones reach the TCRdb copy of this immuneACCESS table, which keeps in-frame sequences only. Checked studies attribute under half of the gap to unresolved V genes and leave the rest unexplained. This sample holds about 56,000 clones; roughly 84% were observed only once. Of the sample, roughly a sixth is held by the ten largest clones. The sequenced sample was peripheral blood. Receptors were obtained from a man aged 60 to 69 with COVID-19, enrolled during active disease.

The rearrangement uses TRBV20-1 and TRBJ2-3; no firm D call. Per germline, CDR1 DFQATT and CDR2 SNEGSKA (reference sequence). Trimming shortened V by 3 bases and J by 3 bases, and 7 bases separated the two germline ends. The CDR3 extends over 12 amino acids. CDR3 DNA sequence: TGCAGTGCTAGTCAGGAAACAGATACGCAGTATTTT. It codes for CSASQETDTQYF.

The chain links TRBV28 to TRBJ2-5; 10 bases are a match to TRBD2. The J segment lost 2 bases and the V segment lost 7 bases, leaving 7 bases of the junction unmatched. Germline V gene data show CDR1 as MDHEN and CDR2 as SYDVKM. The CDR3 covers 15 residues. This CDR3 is CASTSGGAEQETQYF. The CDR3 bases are TGTGCCAGCACCAGCGGGGGGGCGGAGCAAGAGACCCAGTACTTC.

The CDR3 spells CASSPLGGRSQETQYF. The CDR3 region has the DNA TGTGCCAGCAGCCCCTTGGGGGGGCGCTCCCAAGAGACCCAGTACTTC. The V and J genes are TRBV3-1 (or the pseudogene TRBV3-2) and TRBJ2-5; tentatively, D is TRBD2 (7 bases). This CDR3 is 16 amino acids long. Germline CDR1 and CDR2: LGHDT and YNNKEL (reference sequence). V was clipped by 4 bases and J by 1 base, with 16 bases between them.

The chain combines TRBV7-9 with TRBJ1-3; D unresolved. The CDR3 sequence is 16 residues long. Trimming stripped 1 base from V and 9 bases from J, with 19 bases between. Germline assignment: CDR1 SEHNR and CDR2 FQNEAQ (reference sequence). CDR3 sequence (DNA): TGTGCCAGCAGCTTAGGGGTCAAAGAGCTGGCAGGCACCATATATTTT. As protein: CASSLGVKELAGTIYF.